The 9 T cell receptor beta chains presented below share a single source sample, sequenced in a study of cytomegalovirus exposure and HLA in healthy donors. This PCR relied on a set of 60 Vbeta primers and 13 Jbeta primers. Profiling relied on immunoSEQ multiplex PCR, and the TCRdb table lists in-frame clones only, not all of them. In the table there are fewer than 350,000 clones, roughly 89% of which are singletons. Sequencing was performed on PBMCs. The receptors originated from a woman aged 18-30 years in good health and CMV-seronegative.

The chain's CDR3 is CASSADRISNQPQHF. The CDR3 region has the DNA TGTGCCAGCAGTGCGGACAGGATTAGCAATCAGCCCCAGCATTTT. This chain connects TRBV2 to TRBJ1-5; 7 bases fit TRBD1. The V gene end was trimmed by 4 bases and the J gene end by 0 bases; junction bases not matched to a gene: 3. Germline loops: CDR1 SNHLY, CDR2 FYNNEI. The CDR3 spans 15 residues.

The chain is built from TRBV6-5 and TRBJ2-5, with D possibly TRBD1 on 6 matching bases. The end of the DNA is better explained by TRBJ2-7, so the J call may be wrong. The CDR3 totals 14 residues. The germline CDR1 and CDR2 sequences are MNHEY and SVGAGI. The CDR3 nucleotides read TGTGCCAGCAGTTACGGGTCAGGGGCCTACGAGCAGTACTTC. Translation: CASSYGSGAYEQYF.

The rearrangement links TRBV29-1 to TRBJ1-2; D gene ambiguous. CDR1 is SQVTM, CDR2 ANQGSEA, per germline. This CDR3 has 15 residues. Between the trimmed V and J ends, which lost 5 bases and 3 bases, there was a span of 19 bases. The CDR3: CSVSPGEGVYYGYTF. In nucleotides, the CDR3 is TGCAGCGTTTCCCCCGGGGAGGGAGTTTACTATGGCTACACCTTC.

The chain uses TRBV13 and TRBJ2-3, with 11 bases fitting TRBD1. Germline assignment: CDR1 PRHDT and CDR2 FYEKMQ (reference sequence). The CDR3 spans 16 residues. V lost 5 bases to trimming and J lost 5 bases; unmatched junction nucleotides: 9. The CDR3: CASSPGGQGAGDTQYF. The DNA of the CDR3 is TGTGCCAGCAGCCCGGGCGGACAGGGGGCGGGAGATACGCAGTATTTT. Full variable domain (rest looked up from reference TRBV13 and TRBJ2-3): AAGVIQSPRHLIKEKRETATLKCYPIPRHDTVYWYQQGPGQDPQFLISFYEKMQSDKGSIPDRFSAQQFSDYHSELNMSSLELGDSALYFCASSPGGQGAGDTQYFGPGTRLTVL.

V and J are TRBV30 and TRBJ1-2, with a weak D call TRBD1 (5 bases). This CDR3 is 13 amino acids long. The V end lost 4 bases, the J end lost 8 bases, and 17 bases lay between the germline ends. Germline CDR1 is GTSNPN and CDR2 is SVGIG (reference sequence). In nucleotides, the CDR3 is TGTGCCTGGACTACTCCCGGGGGGAAGGGCTACACCTTC. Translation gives CAWTTPGGKGYTF.

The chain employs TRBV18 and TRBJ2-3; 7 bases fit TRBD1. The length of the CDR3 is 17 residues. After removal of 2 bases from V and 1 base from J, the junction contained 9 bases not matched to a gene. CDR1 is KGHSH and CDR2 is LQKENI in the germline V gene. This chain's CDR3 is CASSPSSPGQGTDTQYF. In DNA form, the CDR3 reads TGTGCCAGCTCACCATCGTCTCCTGGACAGGGCACAGATACGCAGTATTTT.

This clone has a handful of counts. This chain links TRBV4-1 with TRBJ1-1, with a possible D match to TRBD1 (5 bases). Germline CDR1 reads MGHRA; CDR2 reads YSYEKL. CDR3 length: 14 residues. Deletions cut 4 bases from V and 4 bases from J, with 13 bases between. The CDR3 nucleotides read TGCGCCAGCAGCCCCGGGGGAGGCGGCACTGAAGCTTTCTTT. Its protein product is CASSPGGGGTEAFF.

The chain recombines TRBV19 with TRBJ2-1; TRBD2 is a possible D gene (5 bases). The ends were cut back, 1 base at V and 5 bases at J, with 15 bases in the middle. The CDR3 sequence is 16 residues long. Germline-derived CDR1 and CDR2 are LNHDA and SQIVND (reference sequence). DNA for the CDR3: TGTGCCAGTAGTATAGGGCGGGCAGGTTGGCACAATGAGCAGTTCTTC. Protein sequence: CASSIGRAGWHNEQFF.

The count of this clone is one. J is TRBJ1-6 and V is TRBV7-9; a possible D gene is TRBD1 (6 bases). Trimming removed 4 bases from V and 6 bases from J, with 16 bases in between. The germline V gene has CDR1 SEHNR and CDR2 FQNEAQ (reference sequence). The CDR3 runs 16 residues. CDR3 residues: CASSYGWTASNSPLHF. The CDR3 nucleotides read TGTGCCAGCAGCTACGGGTGGACAGCTTCTAATTCACCCCTCCACTTT.